This entry is about one T cell receptor beta chain. This sample stems from a study of blood T cells in healthy people across ages. The V segment lost 3 bases and the J segment 5 bases; nucleotides outside the gene matches: 5. The germline V gene has CDR1 LNHDA and CDR2 SQIVND (reference sequence). This CDR3 spans 15 amino acids. Alongside a J-beta primer mix, a sample-barcoded 5' primer served in a second PCR lasting about 7 to 12 cycles. TCRdb recomputed calls from the 5' RACE reads with MiXCR, one row per CDR3 protein. The table records some 760,000 distinct CDR3 sequences, 20% to 25% of them present only once. This sample was also put to use in a study of T cells of mothers and their children.

This chain joins TRBV19 and TRBJ2-2, with 8 bases matching TRBD1. Sequencing was carried out using blood. The receptor's source is a boy aged 10-17 years in good health. CDR3 residues: CASSILTGETGELFF. In DNA, the CDR3 is TGTGCCAGTAGTATTCTGACAGGGGAAACCGGGGAGCTGTTTTTT. Variable domain in full (rest from reference TRBV19 and TRBJ2-2): DGGITQSPKYLFRKEGQNVTLSCEQNLNHDAMYWYRQDPGQGLRLIYYSQIVNDFQKGDIAEGYSVSREKKESFPLTVTSAQKNPTAFYLCASSILTGETGELFFGEGSRLTVL.